Below are 17 T cell receptor beta chains sequenced from a single sample in a study of blood T cell repertoires in COVID-19. Sequencing used immunoSEQ multiplex PCR; TCRdb keeps in-frame clones, though not all of them. The repertoire consists of some 120,000 clones, with around 77% occurring once and the leading ten covering 10% to 13%. The sequencing sample was made of peripheral blood. These receptors were collected from a human donor in a cohort sampled during active COVID-19.

The chain employs TRBV5-1 and TRBJ1-6; possible D gene TRBD1, 5 bases. The germline V and J ends were trimmed by 0 bases and 10 bases, with 14 bases remaining between them. Germline-derived CDR1 and CDR2 are SGHRS and YFSETQ. The CDR3 is 15 residues long. CDR3 in amino acids: CASSLGQGAGSPLHF. The CDR3, as DNA: TGCGCCAGCAGCTTGGGGCAGGGCGCCGGGTCACCCCTCCACTTT.

V gene TRBV28 combines with J gene TRBJ1-5; 10 bases map to TRBD1. This CDR3 has 17 amino acids. With V trimmed by 5 bases and J by 1 base, 8 bases remained unmatched. CDR1 MDHEN and CDR2 SYDVKM come from the germline V gene. CDR3 sequence reads: CASSAPGQGGSNQPQHF. CDR3 nucleotides: TGTGCCAGCAGTGCCCCCGGACAGGGGGGGAGCAATCAGCCCCAGCATTTT.

The chain joins TRBV5-1 to TRBJ1-1, with D unresolved. The CDR3 extends over 13 amino acids. The V end lost 4 bases, the J end lost 8 bases, and 15 bases lay between the germline ends. Germline V gives CDR1 SGHRS, CDR2 YFSETQ. The CDR3 protein is CASSPDGGTEAFF. The CDR3 region has the DNA TGCGCCAGCAGCCCGGATGGAGGTACAGAAGCTTTCTTT.

The V gene is TRBV5-1, the J gene TRBJ1-3; no clear D gene. CDR1 and CDR2 from the germline V gene are SGHRS and YFSETQ. V was cut by 1 base and J by 0 bases, with 17 bases left in between. This CDR3 spans 18 amino acids. The CDR3 here is CASSLTSLTNSSGNTIYF. As DNA, the CDR3 is TGCGCCAGCAGCTTGACGTCCTTGACGAACAGCTCTGGAAACACCATATATTTT.

This clone appeared once. The chain has TRBV2 and TRBJ1-1, with D possibly being TRBD1 (5 bases). The CDR3 totals 15 residues. With 4 bases removed from V and 4 bases from J, the gap between germline ends came to 16 bases. Germline-derived CDR1 and CDR2 are SNHLY and FYNNEI. The CDR3 spells CASSAAPGVGTEAFF. The CDR3 nucleotides are TGTGCCAGCAGTGCCGCCCCGGGGGTAGGCACTGAAGCTTTCTTT.

This clone was counted between two and nine times. The chain couples TRBV19 to TRBJ2-5, with D uncertain. Germline lookup yields CDR1 LNHDA and CDR2 SQIVND (reference sequence). This CDR3 is 13 amino acids long. The V end was cut by 0 bases, the J end by 6 bases, with 8 bases between. CDR3 in amino acids: CASSIDSTKTQYF. In DNA, the CDR3 is TGTGCCAGTAGTATAGATAGTACGAAGACCCAGTACTTC.

This clone was counted only a few times. The chain joins TRBV11-2 to TRBJ2-7, with D tentatively TRBD1 (6 bases). The V end lost 4 bases, the J end lost 3 bases, and 16 bases lay between the germline ends. Germline V gives CDR1 SGHAT, CDR2 FQNNGV. The CDR3 extends over 15 amino acids. The DNA of the CDR3 is TGTGCCAGCAGCTCCGGCAGGGGAGCTTTCTACGAGCAGTACTTC. This translates into CASSSGRGAFYEQYF.

This clone showed up just a few times. The rearrangement uses TRBV7-9 and TRBJ1-3; no firm D call. The CDR3 contains 14 residues. The V end was cut by 5 bases, the J end by 0 bases, with 8 bases between. Germline assignment: CDR1 SEHNR and CDR2 FQNEAQ (reference sequence). The CDR3: CASSGIASGNTIYF. CDR3 coding DNA: TGTGCCAGCAGCGGCATAGCCTCTGGAAACACCATATATTTT.

This clone was recorded once. The CDR3 DNA reads TGTGCCAGCAGTTTAGGACAGGTTAATGAAAAACTGTTTTTT. Encoded protein: CASSLGQVNEKLFF. This sequence joins TRBV28 and TRBJ1-4, with 7 bases identical to TRBD1. Trimming at V came to 2 bases and at J to 4 bases, leaving 1 base not matched to a gene. The CDR3 consists of 14 residues. The germline V gene has CDR1 MDHEN and CDR2 SYDVKM.

The chain has TRBV27 and TRBJ1-1, with TRBD1 matching over 7 bases. This CDR3 region has 16 residues. In germline, CDR1 is MNHEY, CDR2 SMNVEV (reference sequence). V lost 4 bases to trimming and J lost 4 bases; unmatched junction nucleotides: 12. CDR3 sequence reads: CASSSSSGGWVTEAFF. CDR3 in DNA: TGTGCCAGCAGTTCGAGCTCAGGGGGATGGGTCACTGAAGCTTTCTTT.

The chain joins TRBV6-5 to TRBJ1-2; 9 nucleotides line up with TRBD1. V was pared by 8 bases and J by 6 bases, with 10 bases of the junction left unmatched. The CDR3 length is 14 residues. The germline V gene encodes CDR1 MNHEY and CDR2 SVGAGI. CDR3 loop: CASFPGTGLNGYTF. CDR3 sequence (DNA): TGTGCCAGCTTCCCCGGGACAGGGTTAAATGGCTACACCTTC.

V and J are TRBV19 and TRBJ2-7; D is possibly TRBD1 (6 bases). Trimming took 0 bases from V and 2 from J, leaving 11 bases between them. This CDR3 region has 15 residues. Germline V gene lookup returns CDR1 LNHDA and CDR2 SQIVND (reference sequence). Here the CDR3 DNA reads TGTGCCAGTAGTATAGATGCCGGGACACCCTACGAGCAGTACTTC. Its protein is CASSIDAGTPYEQYF.

This clone was found once. This chain links TRBV7-8 with TRBJ2-2, with 10 bases lining up with TRBD2. Trimming took 2 bases from V and 6 from J; bases not matched to a gene: 6. Germline V lookup: CDR1 SGHVS, CDR2 FQNEAQ. The CDR3 loop spans 16 amino acids. Here the CDR3 DNA reads TGTGCCAGCAGCTTACTAAGCGGGGGGGCCGCCGGGGAGCTGTTTTTT. Its protein product is CASSLLSGGAAGELFF. Together with reference TRBV7-8 and TRBJ2-2, the CDR3 gives the full variable domain: GAGVSQSPRYKVAKRGQDVALRCDPISGHVSLFWYQQALGQGPEFLTYFQNEAQLDKSGLPSDRFFAERPEGSVSTLKIQRTQQEDSAVYLCASSLLSGGAAGELFFGEGSRLTVL.

The chain couples TRBV6-2 or TRBV6-3 to TRBJ1-1, with 9 bases fitting TRBD1. The CDR3 spans 15 residues. The V gene's germline CDR1 is MNHEY and CDR2 SVGEGT. The V and J ends lost 2 bases and 4 bases, in that order; junction bases with no gene match: 5. As DNA, the CDR3 is TGTGCCAGCAGTTACGGGACAGGGTTTAGCACTGAAGCTTTCTTT. Residues: CASSYGTGFSTEAFF.

This clone was seen many times. The gene calls are TRBV12-2 and TRBJ1-1; the table's D call of TRBD1 was not tested on the DNA. TRBV12-2 is noted as a pseudogene. There are 17 residues in the CDR3. The CDR3 bases are TGTGCAAGTCGCTTAGCGATGAGGATAGCCAGGGGCACTGAAGCTTTCTTT. Translated: CASRLAMRIARGTEAFF.

This sequence joins TRBV6-5 and TRBJ2-7; TRBD1 is a possible D gene (6 bases). V was clipped by 5 bases and J by 6 bases, with 17 bases between them. Germline V gene sequence: CDR1 MNHEY, CDR2 SVGAGI. The CDR3 runs 14 residues. The DNA of the CDR3 is TGTGCCAGCAGTAACAGGGCTTCCCTGAGCGAGCAGTACTTC. As protein: CASSNRASLSEQYF.

This clone appeared a few times. Written as DNA, the CDR3 is TGTGCCAGCTCCTCCCGGGGGTGGGAGACCCAGTACTTC. Protein product: CASSSRGWETQYF. The chain carries TRBV13 and TRBJ2-5, with a possible D match to TRBD2 (6 bases). Trimming left V 8 bases short and J 5 bases short, with 15 bases between. The CDR3 spans 13 residues. Germline CDR1 reads PRHDT; CDR2 reads FYEKMQ (reference sequence).